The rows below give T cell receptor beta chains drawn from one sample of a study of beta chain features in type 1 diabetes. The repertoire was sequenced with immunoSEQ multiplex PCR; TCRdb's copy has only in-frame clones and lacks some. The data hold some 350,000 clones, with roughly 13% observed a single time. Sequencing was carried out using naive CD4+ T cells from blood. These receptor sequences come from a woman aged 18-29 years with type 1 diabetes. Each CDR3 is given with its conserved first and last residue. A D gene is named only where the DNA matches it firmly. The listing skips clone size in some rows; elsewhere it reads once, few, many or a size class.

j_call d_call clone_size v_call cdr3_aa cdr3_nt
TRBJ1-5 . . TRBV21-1 CASSKPQGSQGAGFQPQHF TGTGCCAGCAGCAAACCCCAAGGTAGCCAGGGGGCCGGGTTCCAGCCCCAGCATTTT
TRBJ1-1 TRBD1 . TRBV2 CASSESLTGVPTEAFF TGTGCCAGCAGTGAATCTCTAACAGGGGTTCCCACTGAAGCTTTCTTT
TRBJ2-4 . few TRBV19 CASSEGEYAKNIQYF TGTGCCAGTAGTGAGGGGGAATATGCCAAAAACATTCAGTACTTC
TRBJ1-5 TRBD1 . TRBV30 CAWGLQGHQPQHF TGTGCCTGGGGTCTACAGGGGCATCAGCCCCAGCATTTT
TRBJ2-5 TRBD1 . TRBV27 CASSHPPGTGVRKTQYF TGTGCCAGCAGCCACCCGCCTGGGACAGGGGTTCGAAAGACCCAGTACTTC
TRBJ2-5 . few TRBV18 CASSPPQKTQYF TGTGCCAGCTCACCACCGCAGAAGACCCAGTACTTC
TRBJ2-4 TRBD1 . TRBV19 CASSSGQGNIQYF TGTGCCAGTAGTAGCGGACAGGGAAACATTCAGTACTTC
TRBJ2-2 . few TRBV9 CASTNPGGNTGELFF TGTGCCAGCACCAACCCCGGGGGGAACACCGGGGAGCTGTTTTTT
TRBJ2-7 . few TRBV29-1 CSVGSTLKRTEGLSYEQYF TGCAGCGTCGGGTCTACACTGAAACGGACAGAAGGGCTGTCGTACGAGCAGTACTTC
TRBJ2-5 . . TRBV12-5 CASGRETQYF TGTGCTAGTGGACGGGAGACCCAGTACTTC
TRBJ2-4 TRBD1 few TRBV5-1 CASSLEAGGTKNIQYF TGCGCCAGCAGCTTGGAGGCAGGGGGTACCAAAAACATTCAGTACTTC
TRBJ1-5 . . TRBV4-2 CASSHNRGVDVGNQPQHF TGTGCCAGCAGCCATAATCGGGGGGTAGATGTTGGCAATCAGCCCCAGCATTTT
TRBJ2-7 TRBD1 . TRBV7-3 CASSLGQGIPYEQYF TGTGCCAGCAGCTTAGGACAGGGAATCCCCTACGAGCAGTACTTC
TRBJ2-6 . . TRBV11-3 CASSPRSAREANVLTF TGTGCCAGCAGCCCTAGGTCGGCGCGTGAGGCCAACGTCCTGACTTTC
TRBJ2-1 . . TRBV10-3 CAISDLNEQFF TGTGCCATCAGTGACTTAAATGAGCAGTTCTTC
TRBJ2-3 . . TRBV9 CASSARSTDTQYF TGTGCCAGCAGCGCCAGATCCACAGATACGCAGTATTTT
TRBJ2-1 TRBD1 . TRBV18 CASRQGTYNEQFF TGTGCCAGCCGACAGGGTACATACAATGAGCAGTTCTTC
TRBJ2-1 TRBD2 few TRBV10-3 CAISGSGSDEQFF TGTGCCATCAGTGGCAGCGGGAGCGATGAGCAGTTCTTC
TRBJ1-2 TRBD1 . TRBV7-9 CASSSGTGGRGYTF TGTGCCAGCAGCTCCGGGACAGGGGGACGAGGCTACACCTTC
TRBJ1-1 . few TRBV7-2 CASSSRRYTEAFF TGTGCCAGCAGCTCCCGGAGGTACACTGAAGCTTTCTTT
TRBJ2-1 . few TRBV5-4 CASSLELGASINEQFF TGTGCCAGCAGCTTGGAGCTGGGAGCCAGCATCAATGAGCAGTTCTTC